Here is one TCR beta chain with its context. TCRdb's copy holds only in-frame clones and misses some; the assay was immunoSEQ multiplex PCR. This table has about 140,000 clones, more than 90% appearing once. The data were obtained in a study of control samples from healthy donors and cancer patients. Deletions cut 0 bases from V and 8 bases from J, with 11 bases between. This CDR3 is 13 amino acids long. Germline CDR1 SGHRS, CDR2 YFSETQ. Sequenced: blood. J is TRBJ1-2 and V is TRBV5-1, with D perhaps TRBD1 (5 bases). The sequence was collected from a man aged 25-40 years in good health. The CDR3 protein is CASSLGDSSGYTF. Here the CDR3 DNA reads TGCGCCAGCAGCTTGGGCGACAGTTCCGGCTACACCTTC.